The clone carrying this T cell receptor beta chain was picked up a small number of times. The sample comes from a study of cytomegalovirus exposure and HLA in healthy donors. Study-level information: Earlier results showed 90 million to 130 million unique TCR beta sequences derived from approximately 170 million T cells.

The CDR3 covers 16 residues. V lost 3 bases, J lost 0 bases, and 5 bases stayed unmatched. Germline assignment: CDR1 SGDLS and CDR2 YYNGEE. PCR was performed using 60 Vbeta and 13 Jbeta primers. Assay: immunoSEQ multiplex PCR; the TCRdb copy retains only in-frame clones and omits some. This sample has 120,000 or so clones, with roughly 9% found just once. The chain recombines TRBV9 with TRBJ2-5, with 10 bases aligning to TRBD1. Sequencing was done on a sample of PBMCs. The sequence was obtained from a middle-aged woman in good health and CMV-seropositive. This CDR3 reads CASSGGTGEYQETQYF. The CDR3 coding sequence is TGTGCCAGCAGCGGAGGGACAGGGGAGTACCAAGAGACCCAGTACTTC.